The T cell receptor (beta chain) described here comes from a study of tumor-infiltrating lymphocytes in glioblastoma multiforme. Study-wide results and limits: Clone frequencies may be distorted by unequal TCR transcripts per cell.

CDR3 length equals 13 residues. Trimming stripped 3 bases from V and 2 bases from J, with 11 bases between. Germline V gives CDR1 DFQATT, CDR2 SNEGSKA (reference sequence). About this clonotype: Its antigen is not identified.

TCR beta libraries were built from RNA through three nested multiplex PCR rounds using modified ARM-PCR. TCRdb re-derived calls from the multiplex PCR reads in MiXCR, one entry per CDR3 protein. The sample carries about 8,400 distinct CDR3 sequences, 74% recorded once. The V call is TRBV20-1, the J call TRBJ2-7; a weak D match, TRBD1 (6 bases). The sequenced sample was brain tumor tissue. This TCR came from a male donor with glioblastoma. The CDR3 region is CSASRPGAYEQYF. Here the CDR3 DNA reads TGCAGTGCTAGTAGACCAGGGGCCTACGAGCAGTACTTC.